This TCR beta chain came from a study of memory CD4+ T cells and cytomegalovirus serostatus. Overall study context: Healthy Belgian adult donors included about 10 CMV-positive and around 25 CMV-negative people.

Only a few counts were recorded for this clone. Libraries were prepared by immunoSEQ multiplex PCR; TCRdb keeps only in-frame clonotypes and omits some of them. The profile covers around 57,000 clones, with 80% appearing a single time and almost 0.55% taken by the ten largest. Germline-derived CDR1 and CDR2 are MNHNS and SASEGT. The length of the CDR3 is 13 residues. V lost 5 bases and J 1 base, leaving 9 bases between the germline ends. The sort gate was single viable CD3+CD4+CD8-CD45RO+ cells for memory CD4+ T cells. CMV serostatus came from serum IgG against pp150, pp28, p38, p52. The sequencing input was memory CD4+ T cells from blood. This sequence joins TRBV6-1 and TRBJ2-7; unclear D gene. This clonotype was obtained from an adult in good health and CMV-seronegative. Some clones in this sample may be carry-over from other donors' samples. In DNA, the CDR3 is TGTGCCAGCAGTACGGGTATTTCCTACGAGCAGTACTTC. The encoded protein is CASSTGISYEQYF.